The T cell receptor (beta chain) under discussion was sequenced for a study of blood T cell repertoires in COVID-19. Study-wide context: Acute-phase and convalescent COVID-19 samples originated in the United States, Italy and Spain. The analysed material was cDNA or gDNA that came from T cells, B-cell-depleted T cells, or PBMCs.

Followed longitudinally, the Seattle patients had been enrolled during active infection. Trimming removed 0 bases at V and 8 bases at J, with 11 bases between. Germline V gene sequence: CDR1 SGDLS, CDR2 YYNGEE. The CDR3 is made up of 14 amino acids. Original data processing: Amplifying reference gene primers gave estimates of nucleated cell counts. Sequenced by immunoSEQ multiplex PCR; TCRdb stores in-frame clones only, minus some. V and J calls and clone size follow that table, whereas D and trimming were derived from the DNA. Here the sample spans 150,000 to 250,000 clones, 79% being singletons. This clone has more than one count but fewer than ten.

The chain has TRBV9 and TRBJ2-2; the D gene is possibly TRBD2 (6 bases). This receptor was obtained from a woman between 35 and 50 years old with COVID-19, enrolled during active disease. Specimen: peripheral blood. The CDR3 bases are TGTGCCAGCAGCGTAGAACCCGCGGGGGGGGAGCTGTTTTTT. This encodes CASSVEPAGGELFF.